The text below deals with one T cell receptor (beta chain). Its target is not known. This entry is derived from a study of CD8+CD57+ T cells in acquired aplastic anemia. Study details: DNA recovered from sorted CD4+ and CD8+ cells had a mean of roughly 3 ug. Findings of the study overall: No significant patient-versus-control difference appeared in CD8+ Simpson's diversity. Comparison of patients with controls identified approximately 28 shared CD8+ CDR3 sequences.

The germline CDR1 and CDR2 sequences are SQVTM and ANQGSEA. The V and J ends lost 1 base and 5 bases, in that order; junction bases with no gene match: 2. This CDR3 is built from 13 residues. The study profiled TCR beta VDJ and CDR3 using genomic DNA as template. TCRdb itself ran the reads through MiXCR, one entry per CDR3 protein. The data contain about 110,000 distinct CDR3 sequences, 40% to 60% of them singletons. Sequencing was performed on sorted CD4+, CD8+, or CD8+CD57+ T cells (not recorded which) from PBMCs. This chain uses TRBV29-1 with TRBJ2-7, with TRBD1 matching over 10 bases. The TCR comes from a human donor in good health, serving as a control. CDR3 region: CSVEVGQGNEQYF. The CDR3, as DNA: TGCAGCGTTGAAGTGGGACAGGGGAACGAGCAGTACTTC.